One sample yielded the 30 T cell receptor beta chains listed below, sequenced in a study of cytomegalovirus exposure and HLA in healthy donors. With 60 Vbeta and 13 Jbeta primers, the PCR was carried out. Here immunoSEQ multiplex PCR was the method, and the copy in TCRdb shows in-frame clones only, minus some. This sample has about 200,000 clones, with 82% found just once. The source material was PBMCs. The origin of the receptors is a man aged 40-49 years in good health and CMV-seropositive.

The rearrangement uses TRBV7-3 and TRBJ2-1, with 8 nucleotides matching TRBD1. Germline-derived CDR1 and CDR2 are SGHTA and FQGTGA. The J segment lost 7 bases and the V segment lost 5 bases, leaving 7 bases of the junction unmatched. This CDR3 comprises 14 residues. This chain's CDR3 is CASSLGQGMNEQFF. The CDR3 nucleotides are TGTGCCAGCAGCCTTGGACAGGGCATGAATGAGCAGTTCTTC.

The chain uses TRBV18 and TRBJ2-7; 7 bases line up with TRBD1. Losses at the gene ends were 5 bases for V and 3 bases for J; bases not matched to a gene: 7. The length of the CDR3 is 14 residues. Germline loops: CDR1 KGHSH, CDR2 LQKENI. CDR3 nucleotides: TGTGCCAGCTCATCCCGGGACAGAAGCTACGAGCAGTACTTC. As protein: CASSSRDRSYEQYF. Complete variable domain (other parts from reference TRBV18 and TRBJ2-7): NAGVMQNPRHLVRRRGQEARLRCSPMKGHSHVYWYRQLPEEGLKFMVYLQKENIIDESGMPKERFSAEFPKEGPSILRIQQVVRGDSAAYFCASSSRDRSYEQYFGPGTRLTVT.

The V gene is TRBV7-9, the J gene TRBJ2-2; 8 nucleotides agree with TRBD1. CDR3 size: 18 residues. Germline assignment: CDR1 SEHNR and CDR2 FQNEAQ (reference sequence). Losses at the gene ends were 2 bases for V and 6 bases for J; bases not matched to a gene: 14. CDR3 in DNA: TGTGCCAGCAGCTTATCAGCGGACAGGGTGGCATTTCCCGGGGAGCTGTTTTTT. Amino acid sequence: CASSLSADRVAFPGELFF.

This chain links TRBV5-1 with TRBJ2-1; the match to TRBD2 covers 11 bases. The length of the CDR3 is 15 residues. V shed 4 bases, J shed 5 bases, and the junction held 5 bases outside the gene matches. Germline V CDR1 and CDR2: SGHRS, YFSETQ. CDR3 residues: CASSAGLAGNNEQFF. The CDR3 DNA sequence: TGCGCCAGCAGCGCCGGACTAGCGGGTAACAATGAGCAGTTCTTC. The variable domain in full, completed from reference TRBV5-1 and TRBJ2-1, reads KAGVTQTPRYLIKTRGQQVTLSCSPISGHRSVSWYQQTPGQGLQFLFEYFSETQRNKGNFPGRFSGRQFSNSRSEMNVSTLELGDSALYLCASSAGLAGNNEQFFGPGTRLTVL.

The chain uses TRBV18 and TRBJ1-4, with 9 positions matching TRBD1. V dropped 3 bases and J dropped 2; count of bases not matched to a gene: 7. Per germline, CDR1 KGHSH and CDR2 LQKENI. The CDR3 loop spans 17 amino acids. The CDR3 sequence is CASSPLGQGTTNEKLFF. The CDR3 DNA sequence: TGTGCCAGCTCACCCCTAGGACAGGGGACCACTAATGAAAAACTGTTTTTT. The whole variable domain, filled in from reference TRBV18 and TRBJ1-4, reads NAGVMQNPRHLVRRRGQEARLRCSPMKGHSHVYWYRQLPEEGLKFMVYLQKENIIDESGMPKERFSAEFPKEGPSILRIQQVVRGDSAAYFCASSPLGQGTTNEKLFFGSGTQLSVL.

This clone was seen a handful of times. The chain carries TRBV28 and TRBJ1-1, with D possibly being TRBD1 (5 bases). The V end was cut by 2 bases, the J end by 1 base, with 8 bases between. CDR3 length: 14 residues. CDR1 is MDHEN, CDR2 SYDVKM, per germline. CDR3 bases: TGTGCCAGCAGTTTAGAACAGGAGAACACTGAAGCTTTCTTT. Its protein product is CASSLEQENTEAFF. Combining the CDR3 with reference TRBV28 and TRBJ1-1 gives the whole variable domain DVKVTQSSRYLVKRTGEKVFLECVQDMDHENMFWYRQDPGLGLRLIYFSYDVKMKEKGDIPEGYSVSREKKERFSLILESASTNQTSMYLCASSLEQENTEAFFGQGTRLTVV.

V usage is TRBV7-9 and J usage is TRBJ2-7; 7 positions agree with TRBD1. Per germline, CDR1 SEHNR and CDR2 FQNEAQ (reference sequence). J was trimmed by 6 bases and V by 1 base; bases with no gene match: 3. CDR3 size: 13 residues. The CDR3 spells CASSLGTGSEQYF. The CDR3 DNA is TGTGCCAGCAGCTTAGGGACAGGTAGCGAGCAGTACTTC.

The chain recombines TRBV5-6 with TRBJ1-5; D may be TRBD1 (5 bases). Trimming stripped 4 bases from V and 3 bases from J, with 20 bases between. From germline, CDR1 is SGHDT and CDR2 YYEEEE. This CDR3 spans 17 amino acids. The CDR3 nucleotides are TGTGCCAGCAGCCGCCTTGCAGGGCAAAATTCCAATCAGCCCCAGCATTTT. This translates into CASSRLAGQNSNQPQHF.

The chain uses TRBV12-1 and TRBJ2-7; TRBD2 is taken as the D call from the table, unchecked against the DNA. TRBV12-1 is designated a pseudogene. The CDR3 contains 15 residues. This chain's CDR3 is CASSFLLADHYEQYV. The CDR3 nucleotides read TGTGCCAGCAGCTTCCTTTTAGCGGACCACTACGAGCAGTACGTC.

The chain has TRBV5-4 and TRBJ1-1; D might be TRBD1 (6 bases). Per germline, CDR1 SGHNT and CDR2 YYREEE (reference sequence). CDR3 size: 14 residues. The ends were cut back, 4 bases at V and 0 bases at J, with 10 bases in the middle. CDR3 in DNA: TGTGCCAGCAGCCCCAGGGGAATGAACACTGAAGCTTTCTTT. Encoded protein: CASSPRGMNTEAFF.

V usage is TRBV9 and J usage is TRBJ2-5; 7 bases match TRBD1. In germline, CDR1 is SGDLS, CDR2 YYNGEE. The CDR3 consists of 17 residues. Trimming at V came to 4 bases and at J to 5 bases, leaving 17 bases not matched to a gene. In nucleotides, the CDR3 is TGTGCCAGCAGCCCTCGCACAGGGGCGTTAAAGGGTGAGACCCAGTACTTC. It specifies CASSPRTGALKGETQYF.

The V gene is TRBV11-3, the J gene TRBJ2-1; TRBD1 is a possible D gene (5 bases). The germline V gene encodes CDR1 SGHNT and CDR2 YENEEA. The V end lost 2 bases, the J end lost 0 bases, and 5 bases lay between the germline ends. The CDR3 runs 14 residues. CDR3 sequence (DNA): TGTGCCAGCAGCTTAAGGGGCTCCTACAATGAGCAGTTCTTC. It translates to CASSLRGSYNEQFF.

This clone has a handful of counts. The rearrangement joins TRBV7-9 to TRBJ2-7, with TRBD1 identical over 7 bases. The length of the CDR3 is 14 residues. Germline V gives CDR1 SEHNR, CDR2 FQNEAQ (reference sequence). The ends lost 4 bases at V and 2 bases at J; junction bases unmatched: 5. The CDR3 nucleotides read TGTGCCAGCAGCTCGGGACAGTCCACCTACGAGCAGTACTTC. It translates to CASSSGQSTYEQYF. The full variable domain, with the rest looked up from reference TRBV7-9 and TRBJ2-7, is DTGVSQNPRHKITKRGQNVTFRCDPISEHNRLYWYRQTLGQGPEFLTYFQNEAQLEKSRLLSDRFSAERPKGSFSTLEIQRTEQGDSAMYLCASSSGQSTYEQYFGPGTRLTVT.

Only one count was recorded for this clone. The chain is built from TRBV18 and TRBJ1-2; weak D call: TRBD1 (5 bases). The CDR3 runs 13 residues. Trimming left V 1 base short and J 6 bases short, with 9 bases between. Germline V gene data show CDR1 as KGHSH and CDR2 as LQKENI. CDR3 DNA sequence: TGTGCCAGCTCACCACTACAGGACGATGGCTACACCTTC. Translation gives CASSPLQDDGYTF.

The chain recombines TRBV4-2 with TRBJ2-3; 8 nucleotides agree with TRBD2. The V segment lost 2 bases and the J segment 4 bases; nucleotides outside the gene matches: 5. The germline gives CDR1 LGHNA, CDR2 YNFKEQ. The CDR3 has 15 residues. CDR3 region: CASSQKTSDADTQYF. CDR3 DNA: TGTGCCAGCAGCCAAAAGACTAGCGATGCAGATACGCAGTATTTT.

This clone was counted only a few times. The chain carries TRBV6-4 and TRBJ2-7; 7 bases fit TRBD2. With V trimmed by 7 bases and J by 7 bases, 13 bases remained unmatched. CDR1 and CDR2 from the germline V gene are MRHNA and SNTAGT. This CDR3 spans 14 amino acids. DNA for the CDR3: TGTGCCAGCACGGGGGGTACTGCTATCTGGGAGCAGTACGTC. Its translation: CASTGGTAIWEQYV.

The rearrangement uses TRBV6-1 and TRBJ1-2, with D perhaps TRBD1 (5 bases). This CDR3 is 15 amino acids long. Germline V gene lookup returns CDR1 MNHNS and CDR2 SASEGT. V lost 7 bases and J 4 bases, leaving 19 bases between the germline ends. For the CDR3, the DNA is TGTGCCAGCACCCTTCAAAGTGGGGCTGTCTATGGCTACACCTTC. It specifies CASTLQSGAVYGYTF.

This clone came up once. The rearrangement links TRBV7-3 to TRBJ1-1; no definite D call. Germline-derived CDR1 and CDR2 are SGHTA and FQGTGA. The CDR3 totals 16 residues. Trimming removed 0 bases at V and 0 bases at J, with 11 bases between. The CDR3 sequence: CASSLTPTPLNTEAFF. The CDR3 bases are TGTGCCAGCAGCTTAACCCCGACTCCCTTGAACACTGAAGCTTTCTTT.

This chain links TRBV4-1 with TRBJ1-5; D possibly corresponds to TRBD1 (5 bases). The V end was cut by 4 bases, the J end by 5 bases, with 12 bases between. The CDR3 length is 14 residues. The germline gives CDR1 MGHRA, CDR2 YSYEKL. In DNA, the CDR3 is TGCGCCAGCAGCCCGGGAGGAGGGGATCAGCCCCAGCATTTT. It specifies CASSPGGGDQPQHF.

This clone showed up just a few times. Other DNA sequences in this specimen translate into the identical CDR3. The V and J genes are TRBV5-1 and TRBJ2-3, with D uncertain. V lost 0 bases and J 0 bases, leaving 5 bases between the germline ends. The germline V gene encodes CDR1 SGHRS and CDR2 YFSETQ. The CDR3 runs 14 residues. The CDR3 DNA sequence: TGCGCCAGCAGCTTGGGCACTAGCACAGATACGCAGTATTTT. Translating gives CASSLGTSTDTQYF.

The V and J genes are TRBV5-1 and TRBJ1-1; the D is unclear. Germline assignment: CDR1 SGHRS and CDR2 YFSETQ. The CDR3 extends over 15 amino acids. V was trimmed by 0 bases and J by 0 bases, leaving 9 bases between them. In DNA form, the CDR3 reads TGCGCCAGCAGCTTGGAGACAAGTATGAACACTGAAGCTTTCTTT. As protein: CASSLETSMNTEAFF.

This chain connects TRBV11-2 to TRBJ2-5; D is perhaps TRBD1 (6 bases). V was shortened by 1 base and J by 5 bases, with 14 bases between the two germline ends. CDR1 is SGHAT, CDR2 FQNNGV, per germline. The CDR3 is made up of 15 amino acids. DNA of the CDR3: TGTGCCAGCAGCTTAGGGGGGCTGAGGGGCGAGACCCAGTACTTC. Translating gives CASSLGGLRGETQYF.

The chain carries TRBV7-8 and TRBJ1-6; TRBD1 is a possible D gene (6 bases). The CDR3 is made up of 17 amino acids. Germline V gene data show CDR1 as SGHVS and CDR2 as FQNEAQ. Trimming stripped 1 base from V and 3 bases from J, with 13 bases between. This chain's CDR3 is CASSLEAGTLYNSPLHF. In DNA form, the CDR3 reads TGTGCCAGCAGCTTAGAAGCTGGGACACTCTATAATTCACCCCTCCACTTT.

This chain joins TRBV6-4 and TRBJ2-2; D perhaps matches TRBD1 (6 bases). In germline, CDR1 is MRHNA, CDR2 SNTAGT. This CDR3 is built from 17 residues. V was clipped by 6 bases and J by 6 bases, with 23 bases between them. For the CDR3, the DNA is TGTGCCAGCAGGCCCACAGGGACCCCTATTAACGCCGGGGAGCTGTTTTTT. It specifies CASRPTGTPINAGELFF.

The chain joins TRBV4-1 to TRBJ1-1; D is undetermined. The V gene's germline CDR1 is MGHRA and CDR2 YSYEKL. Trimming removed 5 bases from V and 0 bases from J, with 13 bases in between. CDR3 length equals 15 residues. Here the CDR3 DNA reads TGCGCCAGCAGCTATACCCCGGGTATGAACACTGAAGCTTTCTTT. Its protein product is CASSYTPGMNTEAFF.

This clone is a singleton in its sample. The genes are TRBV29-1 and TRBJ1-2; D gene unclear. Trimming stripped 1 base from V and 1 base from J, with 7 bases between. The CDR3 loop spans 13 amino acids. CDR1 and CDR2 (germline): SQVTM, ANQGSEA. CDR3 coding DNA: TGCAGCGTTGAAGGGCAGGTTAACTATGGCTACACCTTC. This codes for CSVEGQVNYGYTF. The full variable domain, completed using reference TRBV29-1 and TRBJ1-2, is SAVISQKPSRDICQRGTSLTIQCQVDSQVTMMFWYRQQPGQSLTLIATANQGSEATYESGFVIDKFPISRPNLTFSTLTVSNMSPEDSSIYLCSVEGQVNYGYTFGSGTRLTVV.

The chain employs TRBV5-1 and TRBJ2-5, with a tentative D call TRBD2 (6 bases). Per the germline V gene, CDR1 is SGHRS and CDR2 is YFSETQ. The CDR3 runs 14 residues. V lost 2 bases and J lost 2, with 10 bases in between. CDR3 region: CASSFSSGQETQYF. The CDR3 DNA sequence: TGCGCCAGCAGCTTTAGTAGCGGACAAGAGACCCAGTACTTC. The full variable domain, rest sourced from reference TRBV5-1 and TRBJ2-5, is KAGVTQTPRYLIKTRGQQVTLSCSPISGHRSVSWYQQTPGQGLQFLFEYFSETQRNKGNFPGRFSGRQFSNSRSEMNVSTLELGDSALYLCASSFSSGQETQYFGPGTRLLVL.

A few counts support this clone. Written as DNA, the CDR3 is TGTGCCAGCAGCCCAACAGGGAGTGAAGCTTTCTTT. It translates to CASSPTGSEAFF. The chain uses TRBV6-5 and TRBJ1-1; TRBD1 might be the D (6 bases). This CDR3 comprises 12 residues. With 6 bases removed from V and 7 bases from J, the gap between germline ends came to 12 bases. Germline V CDR1 and CDR2: MNHEY, SVGAGI.

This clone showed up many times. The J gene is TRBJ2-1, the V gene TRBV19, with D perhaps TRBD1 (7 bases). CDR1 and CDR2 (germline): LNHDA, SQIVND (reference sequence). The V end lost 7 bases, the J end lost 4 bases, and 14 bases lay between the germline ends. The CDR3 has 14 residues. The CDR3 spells CASMEGQYYNEQFF. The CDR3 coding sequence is TGTGCCAGTATGGAGGGACAGTATTACAATGAGCAGTTCTTC.

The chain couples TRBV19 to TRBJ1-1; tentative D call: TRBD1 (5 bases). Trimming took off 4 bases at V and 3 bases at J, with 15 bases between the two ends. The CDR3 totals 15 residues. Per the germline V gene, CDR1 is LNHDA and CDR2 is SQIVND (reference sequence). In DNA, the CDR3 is TGTGCCAGTAGTAAGGTTGGGGGGGGATACACTGAAGCTTTCTTT. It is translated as CASSKVGGGYTEAFF.